Listed here are 9 T cell receptor beta chains from one sample, sequenced in a study of blood T cell repertoires in COVID-19. Profiling relied on immunoSEQ multiplex PCR, and the TCRdb table lists in-frame clones only, not all of them. Among some 50,000 clones listed, over 75% were seen once. Sample: peripheral blood. The receptors shown here come from a human donor in a cohort sampled during active COVID-19. The donor label of this sample is uncertain.

The genes are TRBV5-4 and TRBJ1-3; a possible D gene is TRBD1 (6 bases). Germline lookup yields CDR1 SGHNT and CDR2 YYREEE (reference sequence). V was shortened by 6 bases and J by 4 bases, with 17 bases between the two germline ends. There are 15 residues in the CDR3. CDR3 bases: TGTGCCAGCAATCTCGGGGGGGCAGGAGGAAACACCATATATTTT. Its translation: CASNLGGAGGNTIYF.

J is TRBJ1-1 and V is TRBV6-5; D not certain. This CDR3 is built from 13 residues. Trimming shortened V by 9 bases and J by 11 bases, and 22 bases separated the two germline ends. Germline CDR1 is MNHEY and CDR2 is SVGAGI. The DNA for the CDR3 is TGTGCCAGTATGGGCCCCACGACGGTCCGTGCTTTCTTT. As protein: CASMGPTTVRAFF.

J is TRBJ1-5 and V is TRBV4-3, with D possibly matching TRBD1 (6 bases). There are 18 residues in the CDR3. Trimming took 0 bases from V and 1 from J, leaving 16 bases between them. Germline V gene data show CDR1 as LGHNA and CDR2 as YSLEER. The CDR3 coding sequence is TGCGCCAGCAGCCAAGAGCCCCACGGGACATCAAGCAATCAGCCCCAGCATTTT. This encodes CASSQEPHGTSSNQPQHF.

The chain carries TRBV4-2 and TRBJ2-5; D may be TRBD2 (6 bases). Looked up from germline, CDR1 is LGHNA and CDR2 is YNFKEQ. The CDR3 consists of 14 residues. The V gene lost 3 bases and the J gene lost 5 bases, with 13 bases spanning the gap. In DNA form, the CDR3 reads TGTGCCAGCAGCCAGGAGACTAGTGTTGAGACCCAGTACTTC. Its translation: CASSQETSVETQYF.

This sequence joins TRBV5-5 and TRBJ1-4; unclear D gene. Germline CDR1 SGHKS, CDR2 YYEKEE (reference sequence). The CDR3 runs to 14 residues. V was cut by 0 bases and J by 8 bases, with 11 bases left in between. The CDR3 DNA is TGTGCCAGCAGCTTGGGAGGGTTGAGCGAAAAACTGTTTTTT. As protein: CASSLGGLSEKLFF. Using reference TRBV5-5 and TRBJ1-4 for the parts outside the CDR3, the full variable domain is DAGVTQSPTHLIKTRGQQVTLRCSPISGHKSVSWYQQVLGQGPQFIFQYYEKEERGRGNFPDRFSARQFPNYSSELNVNALLLGDSALYLCASSLGGLSEKLFFGSGTQLSVL.

The J gene is TRBJ2-2, the V gene TRBV2, with 7 bases lining up with TRBD2. The CDR3 totals 15 residues. Per the germline V gene, CDR1 is SNHLY and CDR2 is FYNNEI. J was trimmed by 1 base and V by 6 bases; bases with no gene match: 5. CDR3 sequence reads: CASRPTGGNTGELFF. The CDR3 DNA sequence: TGTGCCAGCAGGCCGACGGGGGGGAACACCGGGGAGCTGTTTTTT.

The rearrangement uses TRBV2 and TRBJ2-3, with TRBD1 matching over 10 bases. V dropped 6 bases and J dropped 8; count of bases not matched to a gene: 5. The V gene's germline CDR1 is SNHLY and CDR2 FYNNEI. This CDR3 region has 13 residues. CDR3 nucleotides: TGTGCCAGCAGGGGACAGGGGATCGTTACGCAGTATTTT. It specifies CASRGQGIVTQYF.

This CDR3 reads CASSVVAGARTGELFF. The CDR3 DNA follows: TGTGCCAGCAGCGTTGTTGCGGGGGCCCGAACCGGGGAGCTGTTTTTT. This chain joins TRBV7-2 and TRBJ2-2; possibly TRBD2 for D (7 bases). CDR1 and CDR2 from the germline V gene are SGHTA and FQGNSA. V was trimmed by 5 bases and J by 5 bases, leaving 18 bases between them. CDR3 length: 16 amino acids.

The rearrangement uses TRBV10-3 and TRBJ2-2, with 7 nucleotides matching TRBD1. The CDR3 has 15 amino acids. Germline V gene lookup returns CDR1 ENHRY and CDR2 SYGVKD. V gave up 2 bases and J gave up 5 bases; unmatched junction bases: 5. This CDR3 reads CAISEPRQGTGELFF. CDR3 nucleotides: TGTGCCATCAGTGAGCCCCGACAGGGAACCGGGGAGCTGTTTTTT.